A selection of T cell receptor beta chains follows, all from one sample in a study of shared clonotypes between healthy human individuals. Repertoires were generated with immunoSEQ multiplex PCR, while TCRdb's copy carries only in-frame clones and drops some. The sample holds 650,000 to 800,000 clones, around 70% seen once. The sample consisted of memory CD4+ T cells sorted from blood. Source of these receptors: a woman aged 30 to 39 in good health. Both conserved end residues are part of each CDR3. Fields, in order: D gene, V gene, CDR3 protein. D genes are given only for firm matches.

D: -
V: TRBV30
CDR3: CAWSVLRGARAYEQYF

D: TRBD1
V: TRBV4-1
CDR3: CASSPGQGGLSGELFF

D: TRBD1
V: TRBV6-6
CDR3: CASSTTGAETGELFF

D: -
V: TRBV19
CDR3: CASTERNPVYGYTF

D: TRBD1
V: TRBV7-6
CDR3: CASSSRPGQGASYEQYF

D: TRBD1
V: TRBV5-1
CDR3: CASSPAYRGRVNTEAFF

D: -
V: TRBV30
CDR3: CAWGTAKQYF

D: -
V: TRBV5-8
CDR3: CARSETTGELFF

D: -
V: TRBV27
CDR3: CASGRSKTGELFF

D: -
V: TRBV28
CDR3: CASSFFRAGGRETQYF

D: TRBD1
V: TRBV6-6
CDR3: CASSFDRGNQPQHF

D: -
V: TRBV2
CDR3: CASSESSGNTIYF

D: -
V: TRBV5-4
CDR3: CASSLNTGISNYGYTF

D: -
V: TRBV5-1
CDR3: CASSLAVVWGVQETQYF

D: TRBD1
V: TRBV5-8
CDR3: CASSSRQGSYEQYF

D: -
V: TRBV2
CDR3: CASRSRISYEQYF

D: -
V: TRBV7-2
CDR3: CASSLNADSYEQYF

D: TRBD1
V: TRBV5-1
CDR3: CASSPGQGKYEQYF

D: -
V: TRBV11-1
CDR3: CASSLGGTVNSYEQYF

D: -
V: TRBV2
CDR3: CASKGGWYDGANVLTF

D: -
V: TRBV18
CDR3: CASSPPRNGGAQDTQYF

D: -
V: TRBV29-1
CDR3: CSVKPATGPYEQYF

D: TRBD1
V: TRBV14
CDR3: CASSLRRDSSGALNEKLFF

D: -
V: TRBV6-6
CDR3: CASSRAGRQDYEQYF

D: -
V: TRBV30
CDR3: CAWSSGPFYEQYF

D: TRBD1
V: TRBV5-1
CDR3: CASRVGQRRDEQYF

D: TRBD1
V: TRBV18
CDR3: CASSPRTGGGETQYF

D: -
V: TRBV5-4
CDR3: CASSPGGFSSYEQYF

D: -
V: TRBV9
CDR3: CASSDHRVSVGYGYTF

D: -
V: TRBV11-2
CDR3: CASNQGQGYEKLFF

D: TRBD2
V: TRBV19
CDR3: CASSLFYGTSGTYEQYF

D: TRBD1
V: TRBV7-8
CDR3: CASSLGRYGQGAGEQYF

D: TRBD1
V: TRBV7-3
CDR3: CASSYQGDTEAFF

D: -
V: TRBV11-3
CDR3: CASSLREIGELFF

D: -
V: TRBV29-1
CDR3: CSTTSGNEQFF

D: TRBD1
V: TRBV27
CDR3: CASSPDRVVGQYF

D: -
V: TRBV10-3
CDR3: CAISAPPTYEQYF

D: -
V: TRBV9
CDR3: CASSVEDDVNEQFF

D: -
V: TRBV19
CDR3: CASSIPQQPGEQFF

D: TRBD2
V: TRBV7-9
CDR3: CASSPRGGRRDQYF

D: -
V: TRBV2
CDR3: CASTSRNTGELFF

D: -
V: TRBV7-2
CDR3: CASSLRGLAESTDTQYF

D: TRBD2
V: TRBV9
CDR3: CASSVALAEYYEQYF

D: -
V: TRBV18
CDR3: CASSPGARTDYEQYF

D: -
V: TRBV7-9
CDR3: CASSFTGNSPLHF

D: -
V: TRBV7-3
CDR3: CASPTPEEELFF

D: -
V: TRBV30
CDR3: CAWSRDSNQPQHF

D: TRBD2
V: TRBV10-1
CDR3: CASSESSGRATDTQYF

D: -
V: TRBV4-1
CDR3: CASSQLGGPSGNTIYF

D: TRBD1
V: TRBV19
CDR3: CASSRPGQGRETQYF

D: TRBD2
V: TRBV2
CDR3: CASSERTSLAVF

D: TRBD2
V: TRBV19
CDR3: CASMGVAGVSGELFF